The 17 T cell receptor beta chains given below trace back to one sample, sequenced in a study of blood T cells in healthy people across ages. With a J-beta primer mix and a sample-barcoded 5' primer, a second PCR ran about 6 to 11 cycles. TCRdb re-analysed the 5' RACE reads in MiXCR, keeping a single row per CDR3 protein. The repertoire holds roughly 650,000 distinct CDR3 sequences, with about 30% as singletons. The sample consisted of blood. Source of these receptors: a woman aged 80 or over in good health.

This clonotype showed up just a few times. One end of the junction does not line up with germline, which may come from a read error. The CDR3, as DNA: TGTGCCATCAGTGAGTCGAAAGCGGGGGGGCCTTCAGGGGCCAACGTCCGGACTTTC. This encodes CAISESKAGGPSGANVRTF. This sequence joins TRBV10-3 and TRBJ2-6, with 10 positions matching TRBD2. CDR1 is ENHRY and CDR2 is SYGVKD in the germline V gene. CDR3 length: 19 residues.

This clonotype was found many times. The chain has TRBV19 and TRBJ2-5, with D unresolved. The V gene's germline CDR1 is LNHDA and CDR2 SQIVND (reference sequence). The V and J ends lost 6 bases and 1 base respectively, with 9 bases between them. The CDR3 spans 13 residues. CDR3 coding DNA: TGTGCCAGTAGCGGCAGTAGCCAAGAGACCCAGTACTTC. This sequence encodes CASSGSSQETQYF.

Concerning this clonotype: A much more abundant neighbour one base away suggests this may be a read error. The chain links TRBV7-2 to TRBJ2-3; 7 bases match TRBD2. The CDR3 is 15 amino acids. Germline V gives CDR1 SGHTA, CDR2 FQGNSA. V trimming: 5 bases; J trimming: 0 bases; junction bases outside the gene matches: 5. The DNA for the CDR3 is TGTGCCAGCAGCACCCTAGCGGAAAGCACAGATACGCAGTATTTT. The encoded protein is CASSTLAESTDTQYF.

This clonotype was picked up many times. CDR3 in amino acids: CSARGYRDSEAFF. As DNA, the CDR3 is TGCAGTGCTAGAGGGTACCGGGACAGTGAAGCTTTCTTT. The chain is built from TRBV20-1 and TRBJ1-1, with TRBD1 matching over 7 bases. With V trimmed by 1 base and J by 7 bases, 6 bases remained unmatched. This CDR3 is 13 amino acids long. CDR1 DFQATT and CDR2 SNEGSKA come from the germline V gene (reference sequence).

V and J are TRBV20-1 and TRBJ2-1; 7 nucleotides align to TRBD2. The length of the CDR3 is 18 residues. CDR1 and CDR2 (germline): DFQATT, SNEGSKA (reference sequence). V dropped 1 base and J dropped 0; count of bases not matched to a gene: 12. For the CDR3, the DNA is TGCAGTGCTAGAGTATTAGCGGGCCGATTAAGCTCCTACAATGAGCAGTTCTTC. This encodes CSARVLAGRLSSYNEQFF.

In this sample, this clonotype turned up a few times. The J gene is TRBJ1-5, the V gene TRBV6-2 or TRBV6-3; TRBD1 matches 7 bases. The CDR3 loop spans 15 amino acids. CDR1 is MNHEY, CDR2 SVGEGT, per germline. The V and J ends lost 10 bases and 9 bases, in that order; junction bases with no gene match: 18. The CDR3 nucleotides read TGTGCCACCATCTCAGGGGGAGCAGGCATGGGGCCCCAGCATTTT. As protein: CATISGGAGMGPQHF.

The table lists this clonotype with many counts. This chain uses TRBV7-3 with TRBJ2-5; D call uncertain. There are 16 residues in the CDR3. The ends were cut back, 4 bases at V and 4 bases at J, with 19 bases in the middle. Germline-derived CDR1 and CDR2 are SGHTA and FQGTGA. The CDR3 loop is CASSYFGPTVGETQYF. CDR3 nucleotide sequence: TGTGCCAGCAGCTATTTCGGGCCTACGGTCGGAGAGACCCAGTACTTC.

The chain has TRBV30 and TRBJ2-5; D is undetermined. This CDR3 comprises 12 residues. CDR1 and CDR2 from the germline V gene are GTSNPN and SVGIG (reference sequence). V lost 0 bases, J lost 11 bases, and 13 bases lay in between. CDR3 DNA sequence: TGTGCCTGGAGTGTAGGTTCGACTGAGCAGTACTTC. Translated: CAWSVGSTEQYF.

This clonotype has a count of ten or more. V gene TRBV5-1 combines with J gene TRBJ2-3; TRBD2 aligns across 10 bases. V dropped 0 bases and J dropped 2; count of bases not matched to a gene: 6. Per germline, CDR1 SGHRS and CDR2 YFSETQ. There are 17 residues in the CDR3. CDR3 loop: CASSLGLAGPTTDTQYF. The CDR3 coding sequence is TGCGCCAGCAGCTTGGGACTAGCGGGCCCTACCACAGATACGCAGTATTTT.

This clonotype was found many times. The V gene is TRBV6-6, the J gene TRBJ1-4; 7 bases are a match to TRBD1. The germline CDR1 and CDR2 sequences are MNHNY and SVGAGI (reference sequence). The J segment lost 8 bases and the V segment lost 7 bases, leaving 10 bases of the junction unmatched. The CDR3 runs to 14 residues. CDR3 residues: CASTKDRVVEKLFF. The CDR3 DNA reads TGTGCCAGCACCAAAGACAGGGTCGTAGAAAAACTGTTTTTT.

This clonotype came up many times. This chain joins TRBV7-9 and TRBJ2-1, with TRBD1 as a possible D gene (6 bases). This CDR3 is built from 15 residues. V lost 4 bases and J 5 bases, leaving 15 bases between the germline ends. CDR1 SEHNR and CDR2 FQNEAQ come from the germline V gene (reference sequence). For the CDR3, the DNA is TGTGCCAGCAGCTCCCGGGACATTTGGAACAATGAGCAGTTCTTC. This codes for CASSSRDIWNNEQFF.

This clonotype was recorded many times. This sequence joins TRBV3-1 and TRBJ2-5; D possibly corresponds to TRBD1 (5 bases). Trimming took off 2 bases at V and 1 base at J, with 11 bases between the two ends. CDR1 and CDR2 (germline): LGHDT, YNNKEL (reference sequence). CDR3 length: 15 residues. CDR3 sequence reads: CASSQQGFSQETQYF. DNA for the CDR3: TGTGCCAGCAGCCAACAGGGTTTTTCCCAAGAGACCCAGTACTTC.

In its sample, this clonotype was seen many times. CDR3 sequence reads: CSARTGGWSEQYF. The CDR3, as DNA: TGCAGCGCCCGGACAGGTGGATGGTCCGAGCAGTACTTC. The rearrangement joins TRBV29-1 to TRBJ2-7, with TRBD1 matching over 7 bases. Per germline, CDR1 SQVTM and CDR2 ANQGSEA. With V trimmed by 7 bases and J by 6 bases, 12 bases remained unmatched. The CDR3 length is 13 residues.

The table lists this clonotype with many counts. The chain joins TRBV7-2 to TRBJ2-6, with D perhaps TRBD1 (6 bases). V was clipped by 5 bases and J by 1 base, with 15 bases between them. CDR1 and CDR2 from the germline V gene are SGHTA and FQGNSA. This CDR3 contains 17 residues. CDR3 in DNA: TGTGCCAGCAGCCTCGATCTCCAGGGGTCTGGGGCCAACGTCCTGACTTTC. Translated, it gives CASSLDLQGSGANVLTF. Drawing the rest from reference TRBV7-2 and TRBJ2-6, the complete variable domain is GAGVSQSPSNKVTEKGKDVELRCDPISGHTALYWYRQSLGQGLEFLIYFQGNSAPDKSGLPSDRFSAERTGGSVSTLTIQRTQQEDSAVYLCASSLDLQGSGANVLTFGAGSRLTVL.

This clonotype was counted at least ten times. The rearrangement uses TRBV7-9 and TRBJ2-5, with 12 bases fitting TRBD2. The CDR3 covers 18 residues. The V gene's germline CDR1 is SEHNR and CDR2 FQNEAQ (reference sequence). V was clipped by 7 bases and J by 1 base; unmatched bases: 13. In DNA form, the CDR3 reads TGTGCCAGCAACAGACTAGCGGGGGCCCGGGGACCCCAAGAGACCCAGTACTTC. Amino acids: CASNRLAGARGPQETQYF. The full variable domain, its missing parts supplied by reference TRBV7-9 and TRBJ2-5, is DTGVSQNPRHKITKRGQNVTFRCDPISEHNRLYWYRQTLGQGPEFLTYFQNEAQLEKSRLLSDRFSAERPKGSFSTLEIQRTEQGDSAMYLCASNRLAGARGPQETQYFGPGTRLLVL.

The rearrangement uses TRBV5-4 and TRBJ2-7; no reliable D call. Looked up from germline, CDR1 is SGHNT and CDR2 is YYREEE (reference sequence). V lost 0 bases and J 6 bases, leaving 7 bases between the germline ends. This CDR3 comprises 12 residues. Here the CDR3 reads CASSLVHGEQYF. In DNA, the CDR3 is TGTGCCAGCAGCTTGGTACACGGCGAGCAGTACTTC.

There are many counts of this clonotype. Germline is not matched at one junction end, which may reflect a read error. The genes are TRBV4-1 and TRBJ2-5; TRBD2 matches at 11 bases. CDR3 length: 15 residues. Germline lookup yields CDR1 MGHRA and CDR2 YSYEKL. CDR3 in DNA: TGTGCCAGCAGCCACCTAGCGGGGGGCCAGGAGACCCAGTACTTC. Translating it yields CASSHLAGGQETQYF.